These T cell receptor beta chains were read from a single sample in a study of glioma-infiltrating T cells. TCRdb passed the multiplex PCR reads through MiXCR, listing each CDR3 protein once. The table lists roughly 120,000 distinct CDR3 sequences, roughly 24% of them singletons. Sequenced material: glioma tissue, nonneoplastic brain tissue, or PBMCs (not recorded which). These receptors originate from a human donor with low-grade glioma or glioblastoma, undergoing nonglioma brain surgery, or in good health (not recorded which). CDR3s include the opening cysteine and the closing phenylalanine or tryptophan. A D gene is named only where the DNA matches it firmly. Not all rows give a size; the values are once, few, many and, for expanded clones, a class.

clone_size d_call j_call v_call cdr3_aa cdr3_nt
. . TRBJ2-1 TRBV7-2 CASSLAAVPRVSSYNGQFF TGTGCCAGCAGCTTAGCGGCTGTCCCCCGCGTAAGTTCCTACAATGGGCAGTTCTTC
many . TRBJ1-2 TRBV19 CASISGTRSYTF TGTGCCAGTATATCAGGGACGCGGAGCTACACCTTC
. TRBD1 TRBJ1-3 TRBV30 CAWKDRGRGSTIYF TGTGCCTGGAAGGACAGGGGGCGTGGAAGCACCATATATTTT
many TRBD1 TRBJ1-1 TRBV18 CASSLGTGANEAFF TGTGCCAGCTCACTGGGGACAGGGGCGAATGAAGCTTTCTTT
few . TRBJ1-2 TRBV13 CASSLGYRANYGYTF TGTGCCAGCAGCTTAGGCTACCGCGCAAACTATGGCTACACCTTC
few TRBD2 TRBJ2-1 TRBV12-3/TRBV12-4 CASNPGGDEQFF TGTGCCAGCAATCCGGGAGGCGATGAGCAGTTCTTC
many . TRBJ2-5 TRBV19 CASQLGGRVETQYF TGTGCCAGCCAGCTGGGGGGCAGGGTAGAGACCCAGTACTTC
. . TRBJ1-2 TRBV4-1 CASSQDLSGAGGYTF TGCGCCAGCAGCCAAGATCTTTCAGGGGCTGGTGGCTACACCTTC
many TRBD1 TRBJ1-6 TRBV11-2 CASSLEGGLDSPLHF TGTGCCAGCAGCTTAGAAGGGGGCCTCGATTCACCCCTCCACTTT
many . TRBJ2-1 TRBV4-2 CASSPATSSSYNEQFF TGTGCCAGCAGCCCAGCGACTTCGAGCTCCTACAATGAGCAGTTCTTC
. . TRBJ2-2 TRBV12-3/TRBV12-4 CASSFQGSNTGELFF TGTGCCAGCAGTTTTCAGGGGTCGAACACCGGGGAGCTGTTTTTT
. . TRBJ1-1 TRBV7-9 CASSLEATEAFF TGTGCCAGCAGCTTAGAGGCTACTGAAGCTTTCTTT
many . TRBJ2-1 TRBV18 CASSPPLSSYNEQFF TGTGCCAGCTCACCACCCCTAAGCTCCTACAATGAGCAGTTCTTC
. . TRBJ2-3 TRBV25-1 CASSVTGSNKPQYF TGTGCCAGCAGTGTAACAGGGAGCAATAAGCCCCAGTATTTT
. TRBD2 TRBJ2-1 TRBV29-1 CSGTSFVEQFF TGCAGCGGGACTAGCTTCGTTGAGCAGTTCTTC
. . TRBJ1-3 TRBV4-2 CASSQDRNGNIIYF TGTGCCAGCAGCCAAGATCGGAATGGAAACATCATATATTTT
many . TRBJ2-1 TRBV6-1 CASPDSYLAGGSYNEQFF TGTGCCAGCCCCGATTCTTACCTAGCCGGGGGTTCCTACAATGAGCAGTTCTTC
many TRBD1 TRBJ1-3 TRBV20-1 CSARDPGQLSSGNTIYF TGCAGTGCTAGAGACCCGGGACAGCTGAGCTCTGGAAACACCATATATTTT
few . TRBJ1-5 TRBV29-1 CSAADFNQPQHF TGCAGCGCCGCGGACTTCAATCAGCCCCAGCATTTT
many TRBD2 TRBJ2-3 TRBV7-9 CASSPPGLAGGNTDTQYF TGTGCCAGCAGCCCACCGGGACTAGCGGGAGGCAACACAGATACGCAGTATTTT
many . TRBJ1-2 TRBV7-9 CASSYSGVGYGYTF TGTGCCAGCAGCTATTCGGGGGTTGGCTATGGCTACACCTTC
many . TRBJ2-5 TRBV7-9 CASSSPGEETQYF TGTGCCAGCAGCTCCCCCGGGGAGGAGACCCAGTACTTC
. TRBD2 TRBJ2-3 TRBV30 CAWSVLLAADTQYF TGTGCCTGGAGTGTACTACTAGCGGCAGATACGCAGTATTTT